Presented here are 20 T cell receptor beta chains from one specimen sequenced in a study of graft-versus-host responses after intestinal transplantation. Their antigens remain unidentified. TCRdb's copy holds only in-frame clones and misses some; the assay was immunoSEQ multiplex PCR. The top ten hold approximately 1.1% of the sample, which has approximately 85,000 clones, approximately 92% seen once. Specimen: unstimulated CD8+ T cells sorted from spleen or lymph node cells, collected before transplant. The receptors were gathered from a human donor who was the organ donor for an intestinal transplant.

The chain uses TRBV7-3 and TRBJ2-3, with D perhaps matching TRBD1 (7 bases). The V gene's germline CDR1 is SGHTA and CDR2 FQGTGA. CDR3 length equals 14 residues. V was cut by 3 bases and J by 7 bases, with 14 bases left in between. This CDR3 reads CASSLAGGLNTQYF. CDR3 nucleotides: TGTGCCAGCAGCTTGGCAGGGGGGTTGAATACGCAGTATTTT.

As DNA, the CDR3 is TGTGCCAGCAGCTTAGATCGCGGGACAGGGGCCGCACACGGGGAGCTGTTTTTT. This gives the protein CASSLDRGTGAAHGELFF. J is TRBJ2-2 and V is TRBV7-2, with TRBD1 matching over 10 bases. Trimming removed 1 base from V and 7 bases from J; junction bases left unmatched: 12. There are 18 residues in the CDR3. The V gene's germline CDR1 is SGHTA and CDR2 FQGNSA.

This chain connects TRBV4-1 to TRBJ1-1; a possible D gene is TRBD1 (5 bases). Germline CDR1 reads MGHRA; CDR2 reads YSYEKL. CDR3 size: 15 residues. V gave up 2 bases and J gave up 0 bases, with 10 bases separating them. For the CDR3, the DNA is TGCGCCAGCAGCCAATCAGACAGTTTGAACACTGAAGCTTTCTTT. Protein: CASSQSDSLNTEAFF.

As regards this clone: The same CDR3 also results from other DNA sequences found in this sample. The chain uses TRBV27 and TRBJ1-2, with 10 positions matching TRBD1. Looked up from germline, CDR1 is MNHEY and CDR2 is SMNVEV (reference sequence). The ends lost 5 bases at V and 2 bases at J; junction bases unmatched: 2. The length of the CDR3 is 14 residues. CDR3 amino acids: CASSLTGGNYGYTF. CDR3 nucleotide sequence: TGTGCCAGCAGTCTGACAGGGGGCAACTATGGCTACACCTTC.

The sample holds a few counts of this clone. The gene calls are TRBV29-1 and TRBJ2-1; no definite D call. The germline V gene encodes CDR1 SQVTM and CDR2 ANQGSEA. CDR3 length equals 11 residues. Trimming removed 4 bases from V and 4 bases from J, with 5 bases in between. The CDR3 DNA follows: TGCAGCGTTGGTCGGTACAATGAGCAGTTCTTC. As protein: CSVGRYNEQFF.

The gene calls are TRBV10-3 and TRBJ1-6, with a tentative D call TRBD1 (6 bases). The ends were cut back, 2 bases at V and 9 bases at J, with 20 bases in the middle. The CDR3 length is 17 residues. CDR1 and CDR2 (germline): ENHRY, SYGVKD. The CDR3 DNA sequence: TGTGCCATCAGTGAGGGCCTGGACAGTGTAAGGACTTCACCCCTCCACTTT. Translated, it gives CAISEGLDSVRTSPLHF.

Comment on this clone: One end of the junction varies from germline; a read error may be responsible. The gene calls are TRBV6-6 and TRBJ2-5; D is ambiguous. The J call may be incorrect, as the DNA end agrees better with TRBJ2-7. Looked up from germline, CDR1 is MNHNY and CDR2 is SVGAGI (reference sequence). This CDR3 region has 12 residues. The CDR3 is CASTAASHEQYF. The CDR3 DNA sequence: TGTGCCAGCACCGCCGCCTCCCACGAGCAGTACTTC.

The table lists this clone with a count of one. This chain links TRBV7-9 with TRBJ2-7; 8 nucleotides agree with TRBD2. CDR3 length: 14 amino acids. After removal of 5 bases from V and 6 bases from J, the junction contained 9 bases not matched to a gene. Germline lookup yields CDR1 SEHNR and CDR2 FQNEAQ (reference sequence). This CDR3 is CASSLTGTRGEQYF. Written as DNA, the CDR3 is TGTGCCAGCAGCCTCACCGGGACTAGGGGCGAGCAGTACTTC.

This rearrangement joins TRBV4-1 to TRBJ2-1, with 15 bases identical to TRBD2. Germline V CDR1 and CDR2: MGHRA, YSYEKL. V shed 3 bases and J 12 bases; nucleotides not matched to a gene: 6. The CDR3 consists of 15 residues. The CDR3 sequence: CASSQGLAGGLGQFF. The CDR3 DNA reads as TGCGCCAGCAGCCAGGGACTAGCGGGAGGTCTGGGGCAGTTCTTC.

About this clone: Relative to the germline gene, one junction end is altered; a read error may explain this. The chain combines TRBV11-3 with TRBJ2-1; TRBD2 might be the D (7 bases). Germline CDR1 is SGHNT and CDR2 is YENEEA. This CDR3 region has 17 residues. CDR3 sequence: CASSFRSGGPSHNEQFF. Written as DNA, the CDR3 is TGTGCCAGCAGCTTCAGGTCCGGGGGGCCCTCCCACAATGAGCAGTTCTTC.

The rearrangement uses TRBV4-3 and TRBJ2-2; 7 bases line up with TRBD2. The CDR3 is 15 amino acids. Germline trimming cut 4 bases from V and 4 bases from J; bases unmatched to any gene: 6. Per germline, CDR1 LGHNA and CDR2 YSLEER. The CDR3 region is CASSPRLAFTGELFF. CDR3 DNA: TGCGCCAGCAGCCCACGACTAGCCTTCACCGGGGAGCTGTTTTTT.

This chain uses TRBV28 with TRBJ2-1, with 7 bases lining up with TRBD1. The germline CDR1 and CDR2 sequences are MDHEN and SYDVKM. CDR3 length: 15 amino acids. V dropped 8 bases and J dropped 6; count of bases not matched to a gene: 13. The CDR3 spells CASLPGGQLTNEQFF. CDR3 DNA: TGTGCCAGCCTACCTGGGGGACAGCTGACCAATGAGCAGTTCTTC.

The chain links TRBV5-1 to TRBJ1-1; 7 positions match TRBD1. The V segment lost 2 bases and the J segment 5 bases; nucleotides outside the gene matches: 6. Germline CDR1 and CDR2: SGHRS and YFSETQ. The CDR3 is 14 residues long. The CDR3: CASSLQGRWTEAFF. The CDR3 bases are TGCGCCAGCAGCTTACAGGGGCGGTGGACTGAAGCTTTCTTT.

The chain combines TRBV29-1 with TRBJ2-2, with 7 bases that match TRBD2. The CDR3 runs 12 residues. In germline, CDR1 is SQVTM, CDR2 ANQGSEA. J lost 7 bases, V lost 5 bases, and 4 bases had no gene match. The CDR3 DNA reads TGCAGCGTTTGGGGGGGTGGCGGGGAGCTGTTTTTT. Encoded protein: CSVWGGGGELFF.

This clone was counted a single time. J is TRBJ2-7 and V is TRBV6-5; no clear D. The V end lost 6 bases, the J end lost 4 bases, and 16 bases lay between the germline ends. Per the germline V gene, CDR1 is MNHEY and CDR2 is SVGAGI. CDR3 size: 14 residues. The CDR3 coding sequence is TGTGCCAGCAGCTCCGCAGGTCAGGTGTACGAGCAGTACTTC. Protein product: CASSSAGQVYEQYF.

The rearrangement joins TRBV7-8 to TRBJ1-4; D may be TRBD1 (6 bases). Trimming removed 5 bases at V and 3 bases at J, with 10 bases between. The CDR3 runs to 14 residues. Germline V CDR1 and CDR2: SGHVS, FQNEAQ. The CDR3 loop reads CASSLAGANEKLFF. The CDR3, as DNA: TGTGCCAGCAGCCTGGCAGGGGCTAATGAAAAACTGTTTTTT.

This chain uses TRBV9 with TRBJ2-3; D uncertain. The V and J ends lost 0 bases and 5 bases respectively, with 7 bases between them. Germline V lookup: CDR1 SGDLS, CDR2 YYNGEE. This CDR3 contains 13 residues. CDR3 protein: CASSVGPGDTQYF. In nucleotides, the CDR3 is TGTGCCAGCAGCGTAGGGCCGGGAGATACGCAGTATTTT.

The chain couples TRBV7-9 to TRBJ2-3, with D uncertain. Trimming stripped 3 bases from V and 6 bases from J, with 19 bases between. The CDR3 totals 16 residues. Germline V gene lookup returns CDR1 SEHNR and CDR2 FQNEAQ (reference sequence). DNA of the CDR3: TGTGCCAGCAGCTTCCCCTTTAGTAGGTTGGGCGATACGCAGTATTTT. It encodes CASSFPFSRLGDTQYF.

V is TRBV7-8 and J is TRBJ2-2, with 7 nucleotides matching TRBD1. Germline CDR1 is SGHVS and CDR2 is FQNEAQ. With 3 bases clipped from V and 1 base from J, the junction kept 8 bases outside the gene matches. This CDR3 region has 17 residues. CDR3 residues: CASSFSRDRKNTGELFF. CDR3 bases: TGTGCCAGCAGCTTCTCGAGGGACAGAAAGAACACCGGGGAGCTGTTTTTT.

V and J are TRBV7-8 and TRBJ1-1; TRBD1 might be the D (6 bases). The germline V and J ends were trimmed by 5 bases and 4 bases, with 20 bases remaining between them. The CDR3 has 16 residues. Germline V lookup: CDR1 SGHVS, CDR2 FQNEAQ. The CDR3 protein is CASSPPSGGRGTEAFF. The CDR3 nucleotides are TGTGCCAGCAGCCCACCGTCGGGGGGCCGGGGCACTGAAGCTTTCTTT.